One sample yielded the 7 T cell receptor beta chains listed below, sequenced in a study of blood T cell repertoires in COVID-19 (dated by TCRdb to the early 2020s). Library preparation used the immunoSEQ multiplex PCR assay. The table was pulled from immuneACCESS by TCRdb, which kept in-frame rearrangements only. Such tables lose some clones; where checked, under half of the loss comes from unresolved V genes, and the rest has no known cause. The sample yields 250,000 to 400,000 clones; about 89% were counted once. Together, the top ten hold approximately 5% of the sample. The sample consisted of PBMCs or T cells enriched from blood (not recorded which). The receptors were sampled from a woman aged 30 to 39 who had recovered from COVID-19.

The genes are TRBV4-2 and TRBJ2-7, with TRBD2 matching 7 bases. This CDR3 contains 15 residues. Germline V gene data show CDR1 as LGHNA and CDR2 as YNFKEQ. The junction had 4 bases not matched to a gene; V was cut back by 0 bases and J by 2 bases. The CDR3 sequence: CASSQDQGGTYEQYF. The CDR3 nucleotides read TGTGCCAGCAGCCAAGATCAGGGAGGGACCTACGAGCAGTACTTC.

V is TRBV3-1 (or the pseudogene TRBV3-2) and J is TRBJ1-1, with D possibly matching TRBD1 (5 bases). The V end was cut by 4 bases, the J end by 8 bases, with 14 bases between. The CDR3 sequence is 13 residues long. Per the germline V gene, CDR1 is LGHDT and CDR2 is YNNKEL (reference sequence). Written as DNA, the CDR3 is TGTGCCAGCAGCCGCCTAGGGGAACCCGAAGCTTTCTTT. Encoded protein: CASSRLGEPEAFF.

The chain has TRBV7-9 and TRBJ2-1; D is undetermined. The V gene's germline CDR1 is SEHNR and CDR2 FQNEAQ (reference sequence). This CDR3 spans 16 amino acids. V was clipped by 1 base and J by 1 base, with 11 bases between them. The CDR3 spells CASSLGRGRSYNEQFF. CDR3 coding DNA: TGTGCCAGCAGCTTAGGTAGAGGTAGGTCCTACAATGAGCAGTTCTTC.

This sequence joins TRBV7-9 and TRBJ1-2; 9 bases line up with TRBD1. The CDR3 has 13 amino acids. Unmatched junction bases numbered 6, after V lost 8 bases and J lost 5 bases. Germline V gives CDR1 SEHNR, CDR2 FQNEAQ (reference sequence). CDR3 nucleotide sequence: TGTGCCAGCGACGCCGGGACAGGGTATGGCTACACCTTC. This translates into CASDAGTGYGYTF.

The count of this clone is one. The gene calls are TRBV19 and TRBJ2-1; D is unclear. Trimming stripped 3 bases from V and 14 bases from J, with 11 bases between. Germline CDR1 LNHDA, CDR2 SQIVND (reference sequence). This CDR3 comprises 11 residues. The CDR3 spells CASSIGLMEFF. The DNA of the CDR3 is TGTGCCAGTAGTATTGGGCTTATGGAGTTCTTC.

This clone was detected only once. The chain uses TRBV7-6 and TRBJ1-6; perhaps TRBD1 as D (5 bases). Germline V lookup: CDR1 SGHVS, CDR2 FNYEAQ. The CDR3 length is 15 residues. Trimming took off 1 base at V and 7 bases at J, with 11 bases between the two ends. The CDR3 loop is CASSLEGASNSPLHF. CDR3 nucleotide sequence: TGTGCCAGCAGCTTAGAAGGGGCTTCCAATTCACCCCTCCACTTT.

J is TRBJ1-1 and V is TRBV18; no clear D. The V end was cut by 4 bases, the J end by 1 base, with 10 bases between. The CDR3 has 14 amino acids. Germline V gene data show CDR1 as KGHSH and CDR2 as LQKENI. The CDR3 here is CASSRPATNTEAFF. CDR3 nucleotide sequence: TGTGCCAGCTCACGGCCAGCGACGAACACTGAAGCTTTCTTT.